These T cell receptor beta chains were read from a single sample in a study of human T cells and chemical hapten exposure. MiXCR was run by TCRdb on the RACE reads, yielding one entry per CDR3 protein. The data contain some 70,000 distinct CDR3 sequences, 30% to 35% of them singletons. Sample: whole blood, taken in connection with sensitization to the hapten diphenylcyclopropenone (DPC). Source of these receptors: a man aged 40-49 years with alopecia areata. Some clones in this sample may be carry-over from other donors' samples. CDR3s include the opening cysteine and the closing phenylalanine or tryptophan. The D gene is left open where the match is weak. Size is stated for part of the rows, as once, few or many counts, or as a class when the clone is expanded.

d_call,clone_size,v_call,j_call,cdr3_aa,cdr3_nt
TRBD2,few,TRBV12-3/TRBV12-4,TRBJ2-1,CASSYRTSGYNEQFF,TGTGCCAGCAGTTACCGGACTAGCGGGTACAATGAGCAGTTCTTC
NA,few,TRBV2,TRBJ1-3,CASSVRTGNTIYF,TGTGCCAGCAGTGTCCGAACTGGAAACACCATATATTTT
NA,NA,TRBV6-6,TRBJ1-1,CASSSGTLEAFF,TGTGCCAGCAGTTCCGGGACCCTAGAAGCTTTCTTT
NA,NA,TRBV12-3/TRBV12-4,TRBJ2-7,CASRSATHQYEQYF,TGTGCCAGCAGGTCGGCCACTCACCAGTACGAGCAGTACTTC
TRBD2,few,TRBV7-9,TRBJ2-1,CASSPSGRAYNEQFF,TGTGCCAGCAGCCCTAGCGGGAGGGCCTACAATGAGCAGTTCTTC
NA,few,TRBV7-2,TRBJ2-1,CASSLAQGPSIVGEQFF,TGTGCCAGCAGCTTAGCGCAGGGCCCCAGCATCGTCGGTGAGCAGTTCTTC
NA,few,TRBV29-1,TRBJ2-3,CSVPAFTDTQYF,TGCAGCGTTCCCGCTTTCACAGATACGCAGTATTTT
NA,few,TRBV9,TRBJ2-2,CASSYTGELFF,TGTGCCAGCAGCTACACCGGGGAGCTGTTTTTT
NA,NA,TRBV6-2/TRBV6-3,TRBJ1-1,CASSPRGASTTEAFF,TGTGCCAGCAGTCCACGGGGCGCTTCCACCACTGAAGCTTTCTTT
TRBD1,few,TRBV27,TRBJ2-7,CASRVFGTGVHEQYF,TGTGCCAGCAGGGTCTTCGGGACAGGGGTCCACGAGCAGTACTTC
NA,NA,TRBV4-3,TRBJ2-2,CASSRGPRGGTGELFF,TGCGCCAGCAGTCGAGGTCCTAGGGGCGGCACCGGGGAGCTGTTTTTT
TRBD1,few,TRBV7-8,TRBJ1-1,CASSWPIGTGDTEAFF,TGTGCCAGCAGCTGGCCTATAGGGACAGGGGACACTGAAGCTTTCTTT
NA,NA,TRBV6-6,TRBJ2-4,CASRDWDSAKNIQYF,TGTGCCAGCAGGGACTGGGACTCAGCCAAAAACATTCAGTACTTC
NA,NA,TRBV12-3/TRBV12-4,TRBJ1-5,CASSLRAVNQPQHF,TGTGCCAGCAGTTTAAGGGCAGTCAATCAGCCCCAGCATTTT
TRBD2,few,TRBV6-2/TRBV6-3,TRBJ2-1,CASSYSSGRPQNYNEQFF,TGTGCCAGCAGTTACTCTAGCGGGAGGCCCCAAAACTACAATGAGCAGTTCTTC
TRBD1,many,TRBV5-1,TRBJ1-1,CASSFKGAAEAFF,TGCGCCAGCAGCTTTAAGGGGGCGGCTGAAGCTTTCTTT
NA,NA,TRBV2,TRBJ1-5,CASSGDLTDNQPQHF,TGTGCCAGCAGTGGGGACCTGACTGACAATCAGCCCCAGCATTTT
NA,few,TRBV14,TRBJ2-3,CASSQNARDTQYF,TGTGCCAGCAGCCAAAACGCGAGAGATACGCAGTATTTT
NA,NA,TRBV7-2,TRBJ2-1,CASSLGGGGTNEQFF,TGTGCCAGCAGCTTAGGGGGAGGGGGTACGAATGAGCAGTTCTTC
TRBD2,NA,TRBV24-1,TRBJ2-7,CATSDTGLAQSPNYEQYF,TGTGCCACCAGTGATACCGGACTAGCCCAATCCCCAAACTACGAGCAGTACTTC
NA,NA,TRBV7-9,TRBJ2-7,CASSAQEASSYPHEQYF,TGTGCCAGCAGCGCCCAGGAGGCTAGCTCCTATCCCCACGAGCAGTACTTC
TRBD1,NA,TRBV6-1,TRBJ1-5,CASSEARGGTPQHF,TGTGCCAGCAGTGAGGCCAGGGGGGGGACGCCCCAGCATTTT
NA,NA,TRBV4-3,TRBJ1-5,CASSQDYSNQPQHF,TGCGCCAGCAGCCAAGATTATAGCAATCAGCCCCAGCATTTT
NA,NA,TRBV12-3/TRBV12-4,TRBJ2-7,CASSRGPASSYEQYF,TGTGCCAGCAGTCGAGGACCTGCTAGCTCCTACGAGCAGTACTTC